This T cell receptor beta chain was sequenced during a study of blood T cell repertoires in COVID-19. Study overall: COVID-19 samples collected from the United States, Italy and Spain covered acute and convalescent phases. T cells, B-cell-depleted T cells, or PBMCs provided the cDNA or gDNA that served as material.

The germline V gene encodes CDR1 GTSNPN and CDR2 SVGIG (reference sequence). The CDR3 length is 15 residues. V lost 2 bases, J lost 5 bases, and 10 bases stayed unmatched. Source study methods: Estimation of nucleated cell counts relied on the amplification of reference gene primers. The assay was immunoSEQ multiplex PCR, and TCRdb's table has in-frame clones only and misses some. V and J calls and clone size come straight from that table; D and trimming were deduced from the DNA. The table lists some 350,000 clones, around 86% of them singletons. The TCR sequence derives from a human donor in a cohort sampled during active COVID-19. The J gene is TRBJ2-5, the V gene TRBV30, with 8 nucleotides matching TRBD2. Specimen: peripheral blood. This CDR3 reads CAWSTGGAGVETQYF. CDR3 DNA: TGTGCCTGGAGTACGGGGGGGGCCGGGGTTGAGACCCAGTACTTC.